These 27 T cell receptor beta chains were sequenced from one sample in a study of OX40 agonist ivuxolimab in advanced cancers. Clones were read by immunoSEQ multiplex PCR, and TCRdb kept only the in-frame ones, dropping some. Found here are about 84,000 clones, roughly 89% of them singletons; the top ten hold approximately 0.2%. The sample consisted of CD4+ or CD8+ T cells sorted from blood, taken in a trial of the OX40 agonist ivuxolimab. The receptors originated from an adult with an advanced solid tumor such as melanoma, head and neck, liver or kidney cancer.

This chain connects TRBV25-1 to TRBJ2-3; D remains unclear. Looked up from germline, CDR1 is MGHDK and CDR2 is SYGVNS. The CDR3 totals 12 residues. Trimming cost V 5 bases and J 6 bases, with 9 bases left between them. CDR3 sequence: CASSSPGDTQYF. CDR3 nucleotide sequence: TGTGCCAGCAGTAGCCCGGGCGATACGCAGTATTTT.

The V and J genes are TRBV30 and TRBJ2-1; weak D call: TRBD2 (7 bases). V gave up 8 bases and J gave up 4 bases, with 21 bases separating them. The CDR3 extends over 15 amino acids. Germline lookup yields CDR1 GTSNPN and CDR2 SVGIG (reference sequence). This CDR3 reads CASVGGANGYNEQFF. The CDR3 DNA reads TGTGCCAGTGTAGGGGGGGCAAACGGGTACAATGAGCAGTTCTTC.

The chain links TRBV6-6 to TRBJ2-5; no clear D. Trimming took off 7 bases at V and 7 bases at J, with 13 bases between the two ends. This CDR3 is 12 amino acids long. Germline loops: CDR1 MNHNY, CDR2 SVGAGI (reference sequence). The CDR3 nucleotides are TGTGCCAGCATGCCAGGCCCAGGGACCCAGTACTTC. Residues: CASMPGPGTQYF.

The chain couples TRBV7-7 to TRBJ2-5; a possible D gene is TRBD2 (5 bases). The CDR3 totals 13 residues. Trimming stripped 5 bases from V and 5 bases from J, with 12 bases between. Germline assignment: CDR1 SSHAT and CDR2 FNYEAQ (reference sequence). CDR3 in DNA: TGTGCCAGCAGCCATATGACTACGGAGACCCAGTACTTC. Protein product: CASSHMTTETQYF.

The V and J genes are TRBV19 and TRBJ1-1, with a tentative D call TRBD1 (6 bases). Trimming stripped 10 bases from V and 5 bases from J, with 17 bases between. Germline V gene data show CDR1 as LNHDA and CDR2 as SQIVND (reference sequence). CDR3 length equals 13 residues. The CDR3 sequence is CATFNGGRTEAFF. In DNA, the CDR3 is TGTGCCACCTTCAATGGGGGGCGAACTGAAGCTTTCTTT.

This clone was observed a few times. The chain combines TRBV2 with TRBJ2-1; 8 positions agree with TRBD1. This CDR3 is 13 amino acids long. The V and J ends lost 6 bases and 8 bases, in that order; junction bases with no gene match: 6. Germline V lookup: CDR1 SNHLY, CDR2 FYNNEI. CDR3 sequence: CASRRQGIYEQFF. The CDR3 DNA follows: TGTGCCAGCAGGAGACAGGGGATCTATGAGCAGTTCTTC. The full variable domain, with the rest looked up from reference TRBV2 and TRBJ2-1, is EPEVTQTPSHQVTQMGQEVILRCVPISNHLYFYWYRQILGQKVEFLVSFYNNEISEKSEIFDDQFSVERPDGSNFTLKIRSTKLEDSAMYFCASRRQGIYEQFFGPGTRLTVL.

This sequence joins TRBV30 and TRBJ2-2, with 10 bases matching TRBD2. J lost 5 bases, V lost 3 bases, and 9 bases had no gene match. Germline-derived CDR1 and CDR2 are GTSNPN and SVGIG (reference sequence). The CDR3 totals 16 residues. The CDR3 sequence is CAWRPSGGWGTGELFF. The CDR3, as DNA: TGTGCCTGGAGACCTAGCGGGGGTTGGGGTACCGGGGAGCTGTTTTTT.

The V gene is TRBV28, the J gene TRBJ2-7, with 10 positions matching TRBD1. Germline V gene data show CDR1 as MDHEN and CDR2 as SYDVKM. J gave up 5 bases and V 2 bases, and 9 bases lay outside the gene matches. This CDR3 is built from 16 residues. In DNA form, the CDR3 reads TGTGCCAGCAGTTTAAGGGGACAGGGGACGGGCGACGAGCAGTACTTC. It codes for CASSLRGQGTGDEQYF.

The chain uses TRBV6-1 and TRBJ2-7; 8 bases are a match to TRBD1. The CDR3 has 14 residues. The trim removed 6 bases at V and 4 bases at J, leaving 8 bases unmatched. The V gene's germline CDR1 is MNHNS and CDR2 SASEGT. CDR3: CASRTGGFVYEQYF. CDR3 bases: TGTGCCAGCAGAACAGGGGGTTTCGTATACGAGCAGTACTTC.

This clone has just a few counts. The chain has TRBV30 and TRBJ1-1, with D possibly TRBD1 on 5 matching bases. Germline values: CDR1 GTSNPN, CDR2 SVGIG (reference sequence). CDR3 size: 12 residues. Trimming took 3 bases from V and 8 from J, leaving 13 bases between them. As DNA, the CDR3 is TGTGCCTGGAGCCGCGTGCGGGGGGAAGCTTTCTTT. It codes for CAWSRVRGEAFF.

The rearrangement uses TRBV19 and TRBJ1-3; 7 nucleotides agree with TRBD1. CDR1 and CDR2 from the germline V gene are LNHDA and SQIVND (reference sequence). V gave up 4 bases and J gave up 2 bases; unmatched junction bases: 11. This CDR3 contains 17 residues. The CDR3 region is CASSKTPGQVAGNTIYF. CDR3 in DNA: TGTGCCAGTAGTAAGACACCCGGACAGGTCGCTGGAAACACCATATATTTT.

The gene calls are TRBV6-6 and TRBJ2-5; 11 positions agree with TRBD2. Germline CDR1 MNHNY, CDR2 SVGAGI (reference sequence). Trimming removed 5 bases from V and 2 bases from J; junction bases left unmatched: 4. The CDR3 spans 15 residues. Here the CDR3 reads CASSQVAGGQETQYF. DNA of the CDR3: TGTGCCAGCAGTCAAGTAGCGGGGGGGCAAGAGACCCAGTACTTC.

The CDR3 nucleotides are TGTGCCAGCAGCGCCCCTGCGGGGGCGAATTCACCCCTCCACTTT. Its protein is CASSAPAGANSPLHF. V is TRBV6-1 and J is TRBJ1-6; D may be TRBD1 (6 bases). The germline V and J ends were trimmed by 6 bases and 7 bases, with 16 bases remaining between them. Per germline, CDR1 MNHNS and CDR2 SASEGT. The CDR3 spans 15 residues.

This chain uses TRBV21-1 with TRBJ2-1; the table gives TRBD2 as D, unverified against the DNA. TRBV21-1 is flagged as a pseudogene. The CDR3 is made up of 19 amino acids. The CDR3 DNA sequence: TGTGCCAGCAGCAAGAAGAGCAGCGGAAGCCGCACCGATGGGGATGAGCAGTTCTTC. Translation: CASSKKSSGSRTDGDEQFF.

The gene calls are TRBV5-1 and TRBJ1-1, with D perhaps TRBD1 (6 bases). The germline V gene encodes CDR1 SGHRS and CDR2 YFSETQ. The CDR3 spans 15 residues. The V end lost 1 base, the J end lost 1 base, and 11 bases lay between the germline ends. CDR3 sequence (DNA): TGCGCCAGCAGCTTGAGGACAGAGGGGAACACTGAAGCTTTCTTT. This sequence encodes CASSLRTEGNTEAFF.

V usage is TRBV14 and J usage is TRBJ2-6; D could derive from TRBD1 or TRBD2 (5 bases each). Germline CDR1 and CDR2: SGHDN and FVKESK. V was shortened by 4 bases and J by 0 bases, with 16 bases between the two germline ends. This CDR3 has 18 residues. The CDR3 DNA reads TGTGCCAGCAGCCGATTTAGAGAGGGGTACTCTGGGGCCAACGTCCTGACTTTC. Translation: CASSRFREGYSGANVLTF. The variable domain in full, with the rest retrieved from reference TRBV14 and TRBJ2-6, is EAGVTQFPSHSVIEKGQTVTLRCDPISGHDNLYWYRRVMGKEIKFLLHFVKESKQDESGMPNNRFLAERTGGTYSTLKVQPAELEDSGVYFCASSRFREGYSGANVLTFGAGSRLTVL.

J is TRBJ2-1 and V is TRBV7-2, with TRBD2 matching 7 bases. The CDR3 consists of 13 residues. V trimming: 5 bases; J trimming: 7 bases; junction bases outside the gene matches: 5. Germline loops: CDR1 SGHTA, CDR2 FQGNSA. The CDR3 DNA follows: TGTGCCAGCAGCCTGGGACTAAGAAATGAGCAGTTCTTC. Amino acid sequence: CASSLGLRNEQFF.

V gene TRBV30 combines with J gene TRBJ2-5; 8 bases align to TRBD2. The CDR3 length is 15 residues. Looked up from germline, CDR1 is GTSNPN and CDR2 is SVGIG (reference sequence). V dropped 0 bases and J dropped 4; count of bases not matched to a gene: 7. CDR3 in DNA: TGTGCCTGGAGTGTTTCGGCGGGAGGTTTAGAGACCCAGTACTTC. The encoded protein is CAWSVSAGGLETQYF.

The chain joins TRBV28 to TRBJ1-2, with D hard to call. V dropped 10 bases and J dropped 2 bases, with 11 bases sitting between them. CDR3 length equals 12 residues. CDR1 is MDHEN, CDR2 SYDVKM, per germline. The CDR3 region has the DNA TGTGCCACCAAGGAGGTAAACTATGGCTACACCTTC. This sequence encodes CATKEVNYGYTF.

This clone was picked up a small number of times. The gene calls are TRBV30 and TRBJ1-1; D gene unclear. Per the germline V gene, CDR1 is GTSNPN and CDR2 is SVGIG (reference sequence). The CDR3 is 13 residues long. The V end was cut by 2 bases, the J end by 6 bases, with 13 bases between. Written as DNA, the CDR3 is TGTGCCTGGAGTACCATGAGTTTAGCTGAAGCTTTCTTT. As protein: CAWSTMSLAEAFF.

In its sample, this clone was seen once. This sequence joins TRBV7-9 and TRBJ2-3; 8 nucleotides match TRBD1. The CDR3 is made up of 16 amino acids. Germline CDR1 reads SEHNR; CDR2 reads FQNEAQ (reference sequence). V lost 0 bases, J lost 1 base, and 3 bases stayed unmatched. The CDR3 here is CASSLAATGGTDTQYF. For the CDR3, the DNA is TGTGCCAGCAGCTTAGCAGCGACAGGGGGCACAGATACGCAGTATTTT.

J is TRBJ2-1 and V is TRBV19, with 11 bases that match TRBD2. With V trimmed by 3 bases and J by 8 bases, 9 bases remained unmatched. There are 16 residues in the CDR3. In germline, CDR1 is LNHDA, CDR2 SQIVND (reference sequence). The CDR3 region has the DNA TGTGCCAGTAGTATCGCACTAGCGGGAGATCTCTATGAGCAGTTCTTC. Amino acids: CASSIALAGDLYEQFF.

The V and J genes are TRBV14 and TRBJ2-5; D ambiguous. Germline V gene data show CDR1 as SGHDN and CDR2 as FVKESK. This CDR3 region has 14 residues. V lost 1 base and J 5 bases, leaving 11 bases between the germline ends. CDR3 DNA: TGTGCCAGCAGCCAAGTGGGCCTACCCGAGACCCAGTACTTC. It translates to CASSQVGLPETQYF.

This rearrangement joins TRBV4-1 to TRBJ2-5; TRBD1 matches at 7 bases. In germline, CDR1 is MGHRA, CDR2 YSYEKL. This CDR3 has 15 amino acids. With V trimmed by 10 bases and J by 1 base, 12 bases remained unmatched. This CDR3 is CATSLGTASQETQYF. The CDR3 DNA is TGCGCCACTAGCCTGGGGACAGCCTCCCAAGAGACCCAGTACTTC.

This sequence joins TRBV5-1 and TRBJ1-1, with 10 bases matching TRBD1. Germline V gene data show CDR1 as SGHRS and CDR2 as YFSETQ. The V gene end was trimmed by 0 bases and the J gene end by 4 bases; junction bases not matched to a gene: 12. There are 18 residues in the CDR3. For the CDR3, the DNA is TGCGCCAGCAGCTTGGCGGGACAGGGGAACGTTGGGGCCACTGAAGCTTTCTTT. Translation: CASSLAGQGNVGATEAFF.

The genes are TRBV30 and TRBJ2-3; D may match TRBD1 or TRBD2 (5 bases each). Germline loops: CDR1 GTSNPN, CDR2 SVGIG (reference sequence). The V and J ends lost 4 bases and 4 bases respectively, with 12 bases between them. The CDR3 spans 13 residues. CDR3 coding DNA: TGTGCCTGGAACGGGGACGGCCCAGATACGCAGTATTTT. Translated, it gives CAWNGDGPDTQYF.

The chain links TRBV7-3 to TRBJ2-3; perhaps TRBD2 as D (5 bases). V gave up 6 bases and J gave up 1 base, with 14 bases separating them. This CDR3 contains 15 residues. From germline, CDR1 is SGHTA and CDR2 FQGTGA. CDR3 DNA sequence: TGTGCCAGCAGACCCAGCGGCCTCGGCACAGATACGCAGTATTTT. Its protein product is CASRPSGLGTDTQYF. The whole variable domain, remainder taken from reference TRBV7-3 and TRBJ2-3, is GAGVSQTPSNKVTEKGKYVELRCDPISGHTALYWYRQSLGQGPEFLIYFQGTGAADDSGLPNDRFFAVRPEGSVSTLKIQRTERGDSAVYLCASRPSGLGTDTQYFGPGTRLTVL.